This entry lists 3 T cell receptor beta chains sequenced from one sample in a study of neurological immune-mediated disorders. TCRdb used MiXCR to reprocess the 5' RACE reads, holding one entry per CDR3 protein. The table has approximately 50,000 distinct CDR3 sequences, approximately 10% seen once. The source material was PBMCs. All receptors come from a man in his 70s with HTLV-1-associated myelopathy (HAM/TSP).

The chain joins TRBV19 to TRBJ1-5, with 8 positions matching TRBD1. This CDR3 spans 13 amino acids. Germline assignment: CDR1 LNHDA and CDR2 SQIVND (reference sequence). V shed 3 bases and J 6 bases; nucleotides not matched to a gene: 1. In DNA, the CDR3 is TGTGCCAGTAGTATCCAGGGGGCTCAGCCCCAGCATTTT. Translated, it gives CASSIQGAQPQHF.

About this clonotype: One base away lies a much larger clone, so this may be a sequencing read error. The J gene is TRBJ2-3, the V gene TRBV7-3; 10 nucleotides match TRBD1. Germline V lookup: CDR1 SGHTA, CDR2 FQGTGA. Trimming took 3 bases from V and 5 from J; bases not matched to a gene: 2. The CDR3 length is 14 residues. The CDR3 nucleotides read TGTGCCAGCAGCTTGGACAGGGGGTTAGATACGCAGTATTTT. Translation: CASSLDRGLDTQYF.

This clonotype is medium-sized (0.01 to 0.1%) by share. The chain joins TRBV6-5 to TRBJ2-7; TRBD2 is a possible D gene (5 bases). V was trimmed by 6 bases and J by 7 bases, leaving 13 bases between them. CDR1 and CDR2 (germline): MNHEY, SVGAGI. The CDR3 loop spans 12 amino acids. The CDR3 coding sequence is TGTGCCAGCAGCCACCCTACGGGGGAGCAGTACTTC. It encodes CASSHPTGEQYF.